This is a list of T cell receptor beta chains from one sample in a study of blood T cell repertoires in COVID-19. The data were produced by immunoSEQ multiplex PCR, yet TCRdb's version contains in-frame clones alone and is incomplete. The data show some 46,000 clones, with 80% to 90% seen just once and less than 8.5% held by the top ten. Sequencing was performed on peripheral blood. The receptors were gathered from a man over 45 with acute or convalescent COVID-19. Both conserved end residues are part of each CDR3. The D gene is left open where the match is weak. Not every row has a clone size; where given, it reads once, few, many or a size class.

>once|TRBD1|TRBJ1-6|TRBV10-2
CASAKGQGAIPLHF
TGCGCCAGCGCAAAGGGACAGGGGGCAATCCCCCTCCACTTT
>NA|NA|TRBJ2-3|TRBV27
CASSPRAQGGARDTQYF
TGTGCCAGCAGTCCCCGGGCCCAGGGGGGCGCGAGAGATACGCAGTATTTT
>NA|NA|TRBJ1-2|TRBV9
CASSRQASGYTF
TGTGCCAGCAGCAGGCAGGCATCGGGCTACACCTTC
>NA|TRBD2|TRBJ2-1|TRBV3-1/TRBV3-2
CASSIRLAGEVPFF
TGTGCCAGCAGCATCCGACTAGCGGGAGAAGTACCGTTCTTC
>NA|NA|TRBJ1-5|TRBV19
CASRDRAYSNQPQHF
TGTGCCAGTAGAGACAGAGCCTATAGCAATCAGCCCCAGCATTTT
>NA|TRBD1|TRBJ1-2|TRBV10-3
CAIRSGTGSSGYTF
TGTGCCATAAGATCCGGGACAGGGAGTTCTGGCTACACCTTC
>NA|NA|TRBJ1-3|TRBV2
CASSQSDLTVAGNTIYF
TGTGCCAGCTCTCAATCCGACCTGACAGTTGCTGGAAACACCATATATTTT
>NA|TRBD2|TRBJ2-1|TRBV25-1
CASKASGSHYNEQFF
TGTGCCAGCAAGGCTAGCGGGAGCCACTACAATGAGCAGTTCTTC
>NA|TRBD1|TRBJ1-1|TRBV6-6
CASSPTTGGRTEAFF
TGTGCCAGCAGCCCCACGACAGGGGGGAGGACTGAAGCTTTCTTT
>NA|TRBD1|TRBJ2-1|TRBV27
CASSSGQGVGNEQFF
TGTGCCAGCAGTTCAGGACAGGGGGTGGGTAATGAGCAGTTCTTC
>NA|NA|TRBJ2-3|TRBV29-1
CSVEGAATDTQYF
TGCAGCGTTGAAGGGGCAGCTACAGATACGCAGTATTTT
>NA|TRBD1|TRBJ1-1|TRBV24-1
CATSDVTGGPTEAFF
TGTGCCACCAGTGATGTCACAGGGGGCCCCACTGAAGCTTTCTTT
>once|TRBD1|TRBJ1-1|TRBV7-9
CASSPPTGVGRGTEAFF
TGTGCCAGCAGCCCACCGACAGGGGTGGGACGAGGGACTGAAGCTTTCTTT
>few|NA|TRBJ1-2|TRBV6-6
CASSSDGYTF
TGTGCCAGCAGTTCCGATGGCTACACCTTC
>NA|TRBD2|TRBJ2-1|TRBV7-2
CASSLRGTLAGETGNEQFF
TGTGCCAGCAGCTTACGTGGTACCCTAGCGGGGGAAACAGGTAATGAGCAGTTCTTC
>NA|NA|TRBJ2-7|TRBV18
CASSPGREEQYF
TGTGCCAGCTCACCAGGGCGCGAGGAGCAGTACTTC
>NA|NA|TRBJ1-3|TRBV7-7
CASSVSPQDSGNTIYF
TGTGCCAGCAGCGTAAGCCCCCAGGACTCTGGAAACACCATATATTTT
>NA|NA|TRBJ1-2|TRBV7-3
CASSLRGPKGGYTF
TGTGCCAGCAGCTTAAGAGGGCCAAAAGGTGGCTACACCTTC
>once|NA|TRBJ1-4|TRBV6-5
CASTRGSANEKLFF
TGTGCCAGTACCAGGGGTTCAGCTAATGAAAAACTGTTTTTT
>NA|NA|TRBJ1-3|TRBV30
CAWSYLYSGNTIYF
TGTGCCTGGAGCTACTTGTACTCTGGAAACACCATATATTTT
>NA|NA|TRBJ1-5|TRBV6-5
CAIEKSSNQPQHF
TGTGCCATCGAGAAGAGTAGCAATCAGCCCCAGCATTTT
>NA|TRBD1|TRBJ1-1|TRBV25-1
CASGSGTANTEAFF
TGTGCCAGCGGATCCGGGACAGCAAACACTGAAGCTTTCTTT
>NA|TRBD1|TRBJ1-2|TRBV6-2/TRBV6-3
CASSYGTGNYGYTF
TGTGCCAGCAGTTATGGGACAGGGAACTATGGCTACACCTTC
>NA|TRBD2|TRBJ2-5|TRBV11-3
CASSLGGLAGSQETQYF
TGTGCCAGCAGCTTAGGAGGACTAGCGGGCTCCCAAGAGACCCAGTACTTC
>NA|NA|TRBJ2-2|TRBV28
CASSPAGKSTGELFF
TGTGCCAGCAGCCCTGCCGGGAAGAGCACCGGGGAGCTGTTTTTT
>NA|NA|TRBJ1-4|TRBV5-4
CATHSLTNEKLFF
TGTGCCACCCATAGTTTAACTAATGAAAAACTGTTTTTT